One T cell receptor (beta chain) is described in this entry. What it recognizes is unknown. Only in-frame clones appear in the TCRdb table, and some are missing; sequencing was by immunoSEQ multiplex PCR. The sample has some 68,000 clones, more than 85% seen once; the top ten hold under 0.3%. This sample is drawn from a study of CD4 T cells in relation to SARS-CoV-2 and coronaviruses. V was shortened by 4 bases and J by 4 bases, with 8 bases between the two germline ends. CDR3 length equals 13 residues. Notes on the study in general: This crossreactivity analysis covered spike protein alone, no other viral proteins.

The unexposed donors gave CD4+ T cells in 2011-2018, prior to COVID-19. The sample taken for sequencing was naive CD4+ T cells from PBMCs. As to subset: naive CD4+ T cells isolated by negative enrichment. This clonotype was sampled from a human donor in good health. The gene calls are TRBV12-3 or TRBV12-4 and TRBJ1-5, with unresolved D. CDR3 sequence (DNA): TGTGCCAGCAGTTCTGAGGATAATCAGCCCCAGCATTTT. As protein: CASSSEDNQPQHF.